One and the same sample provided the 28 T cell receptor beta chains below, sequenced in a study of technical replicates of blood from a few donors. Sequencing used immunoSEQ multiplex PCR; TCRdb keeps in-frame clones, though not all of them. The sample yields fewer than 60,000 clones, roughly 96% seen once. Sequenced input: PBMCs. These receptors were taken from a human donor in good health. Some clones in this sample may be carry-over from other donors' samples.

CDR3 nucleotide sequence: TGTGCCAGCAGTTACTCATCTAGCGGGGCAACCAATGAGCAGTTCTTC. Protein: CASSYSSSGATNEQFF. The chain employs TRBV6-5 and TRBJ2-1, with 9 bases lining up with TRBD2. Per the germline V gene, CDR1 is MNHEY and CDR2 is SVGAGI. Trimming took 0 bases from V and 6 from J; bases not matched to a gene: 6. The CDR3 consists of 16 residues.

This CDR3 reads CASSSFGDNSPLHF. The CDR3 coding sequence is TGTGCCAGCAGTTCGTTTGGAGATAATTCACCCCTCCACTTT. This rearrangement joins TRBV13 to TRBJ1-6, with D unclear. V was shortened by 6 bases and J by 5 bases, with 11 bases between the two germline ends. The CDR3 extends over 14 amino acids. Germline V gives CDR1 PRHDT, CDR2 FYEKMQ (reference sequence).

This chain links TRBV5-4 with TRBJ1-1; TRBD1 is a possible D gene (5 bases). Trimming stripped 4 bases from V and 3 bases from J, with 19 bases between. There are 16 residues in the CDR3. Germline-derived CDR1 and CDR2 are SGHNT and YYREEE (reference sequence). The CDR3 nucleotides are TGTGCCAGCAGCAAGGACCCGGACATGAAGGACACTGAAGCTTTCTTT. Encoded protein: CASSKDPDMKDTEAFF.

The rearrangement joins TRBV5-6 to TRBJ2-3, with 9 bases that match TRBD1. Germline values: CDR1 SGHDT, CDR2 YYEEEE. The CDR3 has 15 amino acids. V shed 1 base and J 2 bases; nucleotides not matched to a gene: 2. This CDR3 reads CASSLRTGVTDTQYF. The CDR3 DNA reads TGTGCCAGCAGCTTGAGGACAGGGGTCACAGATACGCAGTATTTT.

This clone was counted between two and nine times. This chain links TRBV13 with TRBJ1-5; 7 bases map to TRBD1. There are 21 residues in the CDR3. Germline V gives CDR1 PRHDT, CDR2 FYEKMQ (reference sequence). V dropped 1 base and J dropped 7; count of bases not matched to a gene: 25. CDR3 sequence: CASSLDSSTVPTTGYRQPQHF. In DNA form, the CDR3 reads TGTGCCAGCAGCTTAGACAGTTCAACAGTGCCCACGACAGGGTATCGCCAGCCCCAGCATTTT.

V and J are TRBV11-2 and TRBJ2-7, with 7 bases that match TRBD2. The CDR3 runs to 15 residues. Germline values: CDR1 SGHAT, CDR2 FQNNGV. With V trimmed by 1 base and J by 5 bases, 8 bases remained unmatched. The CDR3 protein is CASSLVGLVGNEQYF. Here the CDR3 DNA reads TGTGCCAGCAGCTTAGTTGGACTAGTCGGTAACGAGCAGTACTTC.

J is TRBJ2-7 and V is TRBV5-1; 8 nucleotides line up with TRBD2. The CDR3 consists of 15 residues. Trimming cost V 0 bases and J 7 bases; bases outside gene matches: 9. The germline CDR1 and CDR2 sequences are SGHRS and YFSETQ. The CDR3 protein is CASSLVVGGASEQYF. The CDR3 nucleotides are TGCGCCAGCAGCTTGGTGGTCGGGGGGGCCTCGGAGCAGTACTTC.

The gene calls are TRBV10-3 and TRBJ1-2; 10 bases align to TRBD1. Germline V CDR1 and CDR2: ENHRY, SYGVKD. This CDR3 spans 15 amino acids. Trimming at V came to 4 bases and at J to 4 bases, leaving 6 bases not matched to a gene. The CDR3 region is CAISAMTGGVYGYTF. CDR3 nucleotide sequence: TGTGCCATCAGTGCCATGACAGGGGGCGTCTATGGCTACACCTTC.

The chain uses TRBV4-3 and TRBJ2-2; D remains unclear. This CDR3 is 14 amino acids long. CDR1 is LGHNA, CDR2 YSLEER, per germline. Trimming shortened V by 4 bases and J by 4 bases, and 10 bases separated the two germline ends. The CDR3 here is CASSPLTLTGELFF. The CDR3 DNA reads as TGCGCCAGCAGCCCCCTAACCCTCACCGGGGAGCTGTTTTTT.

The chain carries TRBV30 and TRBJ2-1; TRBD2 aligns across 8 bases. Looked up from germline, CDR1 is GTSNPN and CDR2 is SVGIG (reference sequence). This CDR3 is built from 14 residues. The ends lost 2 bases at V and 6 bases at J; junction bases unmatched: 6. The CDR3 reads CAWSRLAGANEQFF. The DNA of the CDR3 is TGTGCCTGGAGTCGGCTAGCGGGTGCCAATGAGCAGTTCTTC.

This rearrangement joins TRBV5-1 to TRBJ1-6; possibly TRBD1 for D (5 bases). The CDR3 has 16 amino acids. CDR1 SGHRS and CDR2 YFSETQ come from the germline V gene. V lost 2 bases and J 8 bases, leaving 17 bases between the germline ends. This chain's CDR3 is CASSLLGGTLDSPLHF. CDR3 sequence (DNA): TGCGCCAGCAGCTTATTGGGGGGGACTCTGGATTCACCCCTCCACTTT.

The sample holds a few counts of this clone. The chain links TRBV5-1 to TRBJ2-5; 9 bases match TRBD2. Germline V gene data show CDR1 as SGHRS and CDR2 as YFSETQ. V lost 4 bases to trimming and J lost 5 bases; unmatched junction nucleotides: 6. The CDR3 spans 14 residues. CDR3 nucleotides: TGCGCCAGCAGCCGCGCGGGAGGGTATGAGACCCAGTACTTC. It encodes CASSRAGGYETQYF. The full variable domain, completed using reference TRBV5-1 and TRBJ2-5, is KAGVTQTPRYLIKTRGQQVTLSCSPISGHRSVSWYQQTPGQGLQFLFEYFSETQRNKGNFPGRFSGRQFSNSRSEMNVSTLELGDSALYLCASSRAGGYETQYFGPGTRLLVL.

The chain is built from TRBV7-2 and TRBJ2-2; 10 nucleotides match TRBD2. The CDR3 consists of 15 residues. CDR1 and CDR2 from the germline V gene are SGHTA and FQGNSA. After removal of 2 bases from V and 5 bases from J, the junction contained 2 bases not matched to a gene. The CDR3 sequence: CASSLPLAGTGELFF. CDR3 nucleotides: TGTGCCAGCAGCTTACCACTAGCGGGGACCGGGGAGCTGTTTTTT.

The chain couples TRBV7-2 to TRBJ2-7; 7 nucleotides match TRBD2. J gave up 0 bases and V 2 bases, and 7 bases lay outside the gene matches. The CDR3 is 16 amino acids. Germline CDR1 is SGHTA and CDR2 is FQGNSA. The CDR3 reads CASSLSGGRPSYEQYF. CDR3 DNA: TGTGCCAGCAGCTTATCGGGCGGGAGACCCTCCTACGAGCAGTACTTC.

V usage is TRBV11-2 and J usage is TRBJ2-5, with TRBD2 matching over 14 bases. CDR1 and CDR2 from the germline V gene are SGHAT and FQNNGV. Losses at the gene ends were 5 bases for V and 2 bases for J; bases not matched to a gene: 10. The CDR3 extends over 18 amino acids. The CDR3 here is CASSPGLAGGWGQETQYF. For the CDR3, the DNA is TGTGCCAGCAGCCCCGGACTAGCGGGGGGTTGGGGTCAAGAGACCCAGTACTTC.

V gene TRBV2 combines with J gene TRBJ2-3; 10 bases align to TRBD2. The CDR3 runs to 14 residues. With 6 bases clipped from V and 1 base from J, the junction kept 1 base outside the gene matches. In germline, CDR1 is SNHLY, CDR2 FYNNEI. The CDR3 bases are TGTGCCAGCAGAGGACTAGCGGGCACAGATACGCAGTATTTT. It encodes CASRGLAGTDTQYF.

This clone came up a few times. The chain joins TRBV30 to TRBJ1-2, with D possibly TRBD1 on 5 matching bases. This CDR3 has 14 amino acids. V lost 5 bases and J lost 2, with 15 bases in between. In germline, CDR1 is GTSNPN, CDR2 SVGIG (reference sequence). The CDR3 here is CAWVKGSGNYGYTF. CDR3 nucleotides: TGTGCCTGGGTTAAGGGGTCAGGGAACTATGGCTACACCTTC.

This chain links TRBV5-1 with TRBJ1-2, with D possibly TRBD1 on 6 matching bases. Germline CDR1 and CDR2: SGHRS and YFSETQ. V gave up 0 bases and J gave up 7 bases, with 22 bases separating them. This CDR3 comprises 17 residues. The CDR3 nucleotides are TGCGCCAGCAGCTTGGCCTACAGGGACAAATCTTCTAGTGGCTACACCTTC. This translates into CASSLAYRDKSSSGYTF.

V and J are TRBV5-3 and TRBJ2-7; weak D call: TRBD1 (6 bases). TRBV5-3 is treated as an ORF (open reading frame) with a function not yet certain. The V gene lost 0 bases and the J gene lost 1 base, with 17 bases spanning the gap. This CDR3 has 17 residues. The CDR3 bases are TGTGCCAGAAGCTTGGCAGGGGACCGCAGGCGGTCCTACGAGCAGTACTTC. Its translation is CARSLAGDRRRSYEQYF.

The chain is built from TRBV4-3 and TRBJ2-7; possible D gene TRBD1, 6 bases. V lost 1 base and J 4 bases, leaving 14 bases between the germline ends. In germline, CDR1 is LGHNA, CDR2 YSLEER. The CDR3 loop spans 15 amino acids. The DNA of the CDR3 is TGCGCCAGCAGCCAAGCACCACAGGGTTCTTACGAGCAGTACTTC. Translated: CASSQAPQGSYEQYF.

This rearrangement joins TRBV14 to TRBJ1-2, with 7 bases matching TRBD1. Germline loops: CDR1 SGHDN, CDR2 FVKESK. V dropped 0 bases and J dropped 4; count of bases not matched to a gene: 8. The CDR3 has 16 residues. The CDR3 sequence: CASSQDRNRGGYGYTF. The CDR3 nucleotides are TGTGCCAGCAGCCAAGATCGCAACAGGGGTGGCTATGGCTACACCTTC.

The genes are TRBV9 and TRBJ1-1; weak D call: TRBD1 (6 bases). V lost 0 bases, J lost 4 bases, and 13 bases lay in between. The CDR3 runs to 15 residues. CDR1 is SGDLS, CDR2 YYNGEE, per germline. The CDR3 bases are TGTGCCAGCAGCGTAGACACAGGGTTAGCCACTGAAGCTTTCTTT. Amino acids: CASSVDTGLATEAFF.

The chain joins TRBV7-9 to TRBJ1-1; 7 bases map to TRBD1. CDR1 and CDR2 (germline): SEHNR, FQNEAQ (reference sequence). Trimming cost V 5 bases and J 4 bases; bases outside gene matches: 13. This CDR3 is 16 amino acids long. CDR3 in amino acids: CASSRGRQGTGTEAFF. DNA for the CDR3: TGTGCCAGCAGCCGCGGAAGACAGGGAACGGGCACTGAAGCTTTCTTT.

The V call is TRBV29-1, the J call TRBJ2-7, with 8 positions matching TRBD1. The CDR3 runs to 13 residues. Germline V CDR1 and CDR2: SQVTM, ANQGSEA. V was clipped by 3 bases and J by 3 bases; unmatched bases: 4. DNA of the CDR3: TGCAGCGTTGAGACAGGGGAAAGCTACGAGCAGTACTTC. This encodes CSVETGESYEQYF.

The V and J genes are TRBV7-2 and TRBJ1-5; D is unclear. The CDR3 length is 13 residues. V lost 5 bases to trimming and J lost 0 bases, with 5 bases between them. Germline assignment: CDR1 SGHTA and CDR2 FQGNSA. Here the CDR3 reads CASSPNSNQPQHF. The DNA for the CDR3 is TGTGCCAGCAGCCCAAATAGCAATCAGCCCCAGCATTTT.

The rearrangement links TRBV2 to TRBJ2-7; unclear D gene. Trimming shortened V by 2 bases and J by 4 bases, and 3 bases separated the two germline ends. Germline CDR1 and CDR2: SNHLY and FYNNEI. The CDR3 runs to 11 residues. In nucleotides, the CDR3 is TGTGCCAGCAGTGAACCTTACGAGCAGTACTTC. It codes for CASSEPYEQYF.

The chain employs TRBV5-6 and TRBJ1-5; 8 bases line up with TRBD1. CDR1 and CDR2 (germline): SGHDT, YYEEEE. The trim removed 4 bases at V and 2 bases at J, leaving 8 bases unmatched. The CDR3 runs 16 residues. The CDR3 is CASSTKDRGGNQPQHF. DNA for the CDR3: TGTGCCAGCAGCACTAAAGACAGGGGAGGCAATCAGCCCCAGCATTTT. Filled out from reference TRBV5-6 and TRBJ1-5, the complete variable domain reads DAGVTQSPTHLIKTRGQQVTLRCSPKSGHDTVSWYQQALGQGPQFIFQYYEEEERQRGNFPDRFSGHQFPNYSSELNVNALLLGDSALYLCASSTKDRGGNQPQHFGDGTRLSIL.

The chain has TRBV11-3 and TRBJ2-2; tentatively, D is TRBD1 (6 bases). The germline V and J ends were trimmed by 5 bases and 3 bases, with 16 bases remaining between them. The germline V gene has CDR1 SGHNT and CDR2 YENEEA. The CDR3 is 16 residues long. The CDR3 region has the DNA TGTGCCAGCAGCCCGCCTAGGGGGACGGACACCGGGGAGCTGTTTTTT. It encodes CASSPPRGTDTGELFF.